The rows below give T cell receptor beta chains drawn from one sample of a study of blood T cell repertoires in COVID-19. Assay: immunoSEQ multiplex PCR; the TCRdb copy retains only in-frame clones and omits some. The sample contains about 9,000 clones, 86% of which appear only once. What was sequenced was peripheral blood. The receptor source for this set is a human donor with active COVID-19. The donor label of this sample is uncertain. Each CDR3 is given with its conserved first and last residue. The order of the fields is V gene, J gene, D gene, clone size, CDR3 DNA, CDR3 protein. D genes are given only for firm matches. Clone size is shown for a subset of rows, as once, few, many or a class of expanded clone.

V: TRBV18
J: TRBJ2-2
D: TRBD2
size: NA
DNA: TGTGCCAGCTCACCCGGACTAGTGGGCACCGGGGAGCTGTTTTTT
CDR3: CASSPGLVGTGELFF

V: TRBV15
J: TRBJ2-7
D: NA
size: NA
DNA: TGTGCCACCAGCAGAGAGAGGGCCGAGCAGTACTTC
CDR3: CATSRERAEQYF

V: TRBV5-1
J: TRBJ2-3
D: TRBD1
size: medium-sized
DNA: TGCGCCAGCAGCTTGGGCTCGACAGGGGGTGATACGCAGTATTTT
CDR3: CASSLGSTGGDTQYF

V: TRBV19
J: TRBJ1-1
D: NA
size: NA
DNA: TGTGCCAGTAGTATATGGGGGGTGAACACTGAAGCTTTCTTT
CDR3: CASSIWGVNTEAFF

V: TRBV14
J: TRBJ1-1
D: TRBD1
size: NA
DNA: TGTGCCAGCAGCTACTACCCGGGACAGGGGAGCACTGAAGCTTTCTTT
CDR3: CASSYYPGQGSTEAFF

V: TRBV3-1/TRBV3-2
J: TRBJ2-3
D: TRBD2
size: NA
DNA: TGTGCCAGCAGTTCCCGGACTAGTCTCGATACGCAGTATTTT
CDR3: CASSSRTSLDTQYF

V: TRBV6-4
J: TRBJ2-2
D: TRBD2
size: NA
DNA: TGTGCCAGCAGCCCCAGCGGGGTCTACACCGGGGAGCTGTTTTTT
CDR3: CASSPSGVYTGELFF

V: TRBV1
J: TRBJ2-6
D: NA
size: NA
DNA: TGCACCAGCAGATCAGTCAGTCGGGCCAACGTCCTGACTTTC
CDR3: CTSRSVSRANVLTF

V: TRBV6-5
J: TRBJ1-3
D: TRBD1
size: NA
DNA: TGTGCCAGCAGGAGCGGACAGGCGGGAAACACCATATATTTT
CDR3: CASRSGQAGNTIYF

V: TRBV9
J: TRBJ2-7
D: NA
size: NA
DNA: TGTGCCAGCAGCGTAGACAGTCCCTACGAGCAGTACTTC
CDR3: CASSVDSPYEQYF

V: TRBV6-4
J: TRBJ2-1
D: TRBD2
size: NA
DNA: TGTGCCAGCAGTGAAGGGACTAGCGGGTTTAATGAGCAGTTCTTC
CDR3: CASSEGTSGFNEQFF

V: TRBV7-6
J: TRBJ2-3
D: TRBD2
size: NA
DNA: TGTGCCAGCAGCTTAGGAACTAGCGGGGGGATAGATACGCAGTATTTT
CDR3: CASSLGTSGGIDTQYF

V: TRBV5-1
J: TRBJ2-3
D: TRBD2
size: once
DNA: TGCGCCAGCAGCTTGGCCGGGGGGTTATTCACAGATACGCAGTATTTT
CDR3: CASSLAGGLFTDTQYF

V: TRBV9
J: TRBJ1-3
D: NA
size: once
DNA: TGTGCCAGCAGCGCATACCTGGGGGGTGCTGGAAACACCATATATTTT
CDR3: CASSAYLGGAGNTIYF

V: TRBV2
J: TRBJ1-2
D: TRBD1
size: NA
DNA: TGTGCCAGCAGAAAAGACAGGGCCGATTATGGCTACACCTTC
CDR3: CASRKDRADYGYTF

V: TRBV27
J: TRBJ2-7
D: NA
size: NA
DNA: TGTGCCAGCAGTTCTGGGAGGTACGAGCAGTACTTC
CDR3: CASSSGRYEQYF

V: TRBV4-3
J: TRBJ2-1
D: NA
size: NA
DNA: TGCGCCAGCAGCCATGTGTTTAGCGCGGCGGATGAGCAGTTCTTC
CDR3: CASSHVFSAADEQFF

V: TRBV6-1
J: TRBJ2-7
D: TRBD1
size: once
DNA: TGTGCCAGCAGTGAAGCGCACAGGGGGCGTTACGAGCAGTACTTC
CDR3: CASSEAHRGRYEQYF

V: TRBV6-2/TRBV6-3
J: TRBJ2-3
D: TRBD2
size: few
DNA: TGTGCCAGCAGTTACACTAGCGGGAGCACAGATACGCAGTATTTT
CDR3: CASSYTSGSTDTQYF

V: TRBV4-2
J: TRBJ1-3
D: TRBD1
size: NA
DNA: TGTGCCAGCAGCCAAGAGATGACCGGGACAGGACGAATAAGCTCTGGAAACACCATATATTTT
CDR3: CASSQEMTGTGRISSGNTIYF

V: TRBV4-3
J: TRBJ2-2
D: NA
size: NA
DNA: TGCGCCAGCAGCCAAGGAGGAGGGAACACCGGGGAGCTGTTTTTT
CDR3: CASSQGGGNTGELFF

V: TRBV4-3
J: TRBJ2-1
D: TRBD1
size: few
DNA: TGCGCCAGCAGCCATGACAGGGGGAACTACAATGAGCAGTTCTTC
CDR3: CASSHDRGNYNEQFF

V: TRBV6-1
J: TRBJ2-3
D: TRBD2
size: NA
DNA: TGTGCCAGCAGTGAAGAGCGGGGGGGCACAGATACGCAGTATTTT
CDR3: CASSEERGGTDTQYF

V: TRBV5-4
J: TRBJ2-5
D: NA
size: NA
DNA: TGTGCCAGCAGAGGGGGTGGGGTAGAGACCCAGTACTTC
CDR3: CASRGGGVETQYF

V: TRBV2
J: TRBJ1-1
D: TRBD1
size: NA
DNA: TGTGCCAGCACCGTCCTTTTCGGGACAGGGGACACTGAAGCTTTCTTT
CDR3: CASTVLFGTGDTEAFF

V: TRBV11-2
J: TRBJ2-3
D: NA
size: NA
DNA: TGTGCCAGCAGCCCCGGGGGGGTCGGGACAGGGCTCACAGATACGCAGTATTTT
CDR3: CASSPGGVGTGLTDTQYF